This TCR beta chain was captured by sequencing in a study of blood T cell repertoires in COVID-19. Germline loops: CDR1 MDHEN, CDR2 SYDVKM. The CDR3 runs 16 residues. Between the trimmed V and J ends, which lost 1 base and 3 bases, there was a span of 14 bases. Some clones are missing from TCRdb's copy, which holds only in-frame ones; the method was immunoSEQ multiplex PCR. Of a few hundred thousand clones listed, 80% to 90% are singletons. Participants came from roughly 23 US areas, aged about 18 to 89 years. Cohorts were determined from participant-reported clinical history. Two negative PCRs, clearance, or symptom resolution had been documented for recovered Cohort 3 donors.

J is TRBJ2-3 and V is TRBV28; perhaps TRBD2 as D (5 bases). The receptor comes from a man aged 40-55 years who had recovered from COVID-19. Input material: PBMCs or T cells enriched from blood (not recorded which). CDR3: CASSLSLDYPTDTQYF. The CDR3 DNA follows: TGTGCCAGCAGTTTATCCCTTGACTACCCGACAGATACGCAGTATTTT.